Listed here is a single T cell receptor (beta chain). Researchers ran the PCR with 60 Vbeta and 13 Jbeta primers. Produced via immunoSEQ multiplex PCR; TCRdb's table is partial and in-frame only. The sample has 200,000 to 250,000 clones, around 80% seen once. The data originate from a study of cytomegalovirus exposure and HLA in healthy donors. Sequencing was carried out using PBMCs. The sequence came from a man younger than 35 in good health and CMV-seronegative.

The CDR3 region has the DNA TGCGCCAGCAGCTTGCGGGTCGCCACAGATACGCAGTATTTT. As protein: CASSLRVATDTQYF. The V call is TRBV5-1, the J call TRBJ2-3, with D uncertain. The V gene lost 1 base and the J gene lost 2 bases, with 8 bases spanning the gap. Germline CDR1 reads SGHRS; CDR2 reads YFSETQ. This CDR3 has 14 residues.